One sample yielded the 23 T cell receptor beta chains listed below, sequenced in a study of cytomegalovirus exposure and HLA in healthy donors. 60 Vbeta and 13 Jbeta primers were used in PCR. Method: immunoSEQ multiplex PCR; TCRdb's copy keeps in-frame clones and lacks some. Of 65,000 to 90,000 clones in the sample, 60% to 75% were seen once. Material for sequencing was PBMCs. The receptors were sampled from a woman aged 40 to 50 in good health and CMV-seropositive.

The chain carries TRBV7-2 and TRBJ2-5; D perhaps matches TRBD2 (5 bases). V was shortened by 5 bases and J by 5 bases, with 12 bases between the two germline ends. Germline loops: CDR1 SGHTA, CDR2 FQGNSA. The CDR3 is 13 residues long. As DNA, the CDR3 is TGTGCCAGCAGCCCAAGGACGGGGGAGACCCAGTACTTC. It translates to CASSPRTGETQYF.

This clone was counted only a few times. V is TRBV27 and J is TRBJ2-1, with TRBD1 matching 7 bases. Germline-derived CDR1 and CDR2 are MNHEY and SMNVEV (reference sequence). The V segment lost 1 base and the J segment 5 bases; nucleotides outside the gene matches: 11. There are 17 residues in the CDR3. The CDR3 is CASSLYPGEGTDNEQFF. In DNA form, the CDR3 reads TGTGCCAGCAGTTTATACCCCGGAGAGGGGACAGACAATGAGCAGTTCTTC.

This chain joins TRBV27 and TRBJ1-5; no reliable D call. CDR3 length: 14 residues. V lost 8 bases and J 0 bases, leaving 11 bases between the germline ends. Germline V gives CDR1 MNHEY, CDR2 SMNVEV (reference sequence). The CDR3 sequence is CASGLPYSNQPQHF. CDR3 DNA: TGTGCCAGCGGCCTTCCTTATAGCAATCAGCCCCAGCATTTT.

The chain couples TRBV7-2 to TRBJ1-1, with 7 bases aligning to TRBD1. The trim removed 4 bases at V and 8 bases at J, leaving 13 bases unmatched. This CDR3 spans 15 amino acids. Germline V gene data show CDR1 as SGHTA and CDR2 as FQGNSA. DNA of the CDR3: TGTGCCAGCAGCTGGAGCGCCGGACAGGCCCAAGAAGCTTTCTTT. Encoded protein: CASSWSAGQAQEAFF.

V is TRBV4-2 and J is TRBJ2-5, with 10 bases fitting TRBD1. V lost 0 bases and J lost 0; bases outside the gene matches: 13. This CDR3 spans 20 amino acids. Germline V CDR1 and CDR2: LGHNA, YNFKEQ. The CDR3, as DNA: TGTGCCAGCAGCCAAGAGACAGGGGGCTTTGCCACCCCGTACCAAGAGACCCAGTACTTC. Its protein product is CASSQETGGFATPYQETQYF.

This chain's CDR3 is CASTPGGSGNTIYF. As DNA, the CDR3 is TGTGCCAGCACCCCAGGGGGCTCTGGAAACACCATATATTTT. The rearrangement joins TRBV2 to TRBJ1-3; 7 bases align to TRBD1. The V gene's germline CDR1 is SNHLY and CDR2 FYNNEI. The CDR3 has 14 amino acids. The ends lost 7 bases at V and 0 bases at J; junction bases unmatched: 3.

J is TRBJ2-5 and V is TRBV19, with a tentative D call TRBD1 (6 bases). The ends were cut back, 5 bases at V and 2 bases at J, with 15 bases in the middle. CDR1 and CDR2 (germline): LNHDA, SQIVND (reference sequence). The CDR3 has 15 amino acids. The CDR3 protein is CASSSTGSWQETQYF. The CDR3 DNA follows: TGTGCCAGTAGTTCCACAGGGTCTTGGCAAGAGACCCAGTACTTC.

This sequence joins TRBV5-8 and TRBJ2-5, with TRBD2 as a possible D gene (5 bases). Germline V gene data show CDR1 as SGHTS and CDR2 as YDEGEE. Between the trimmed V and J ends, which lost 1 base and 2 bases, there was a span of 9 bases. This CDR3 contains 14 residues. This chain's CDR3 is CASSLPPGQETQYF. The CDR3 DNA follows: TGTGCCAGCAGCTTGCCTCCGGGACAAGAGACCCAGTACTTC.

The rearrangement links TRBV27 to TRBJ2-7; D unresolved. Between the trimmed V and J ends, which lost 2 bases and 0 bases, there was a span of 8 bases. Germline CDR1 and CDR2: MNHEY and SMNVEV (reference sequence). The CDR3 is 14 amino acids. This CDR3 is CASSLQSSSYEQYF. CDR3 nucleotide sequence: TGTGCCAGCAGTTTACAGTCCAGCTCCTACGAGCAGTACTTC.

The rearrangement links TRBV6-1 to TRBJ2-7; TRBD1 agrees at 7 bases. The CDR3 consists of 15 residues. CDR1 MNHNS and CDR2 SASEGT come from the germline V gene. Trimming took 8 bases from V and 7 from J; bases not matched to a gene: 17. The CDR3 reads CASLKNDRVPSEQYF. CDR3 coding DNA: TGTGCCAGCCTTAAGAATGACAGGGTACCAAGTGAGCAGTACTTC.

The chain joins TRBV4-3 to TRBJ2-1; 8 bases map to TRBD2. This CDR3 is 16 amino acids long. CDR1 LGHNA and CDR2 YSLEER come from the germline V gene. Germline trimming cut 4 bases from V and 1 base from J; bases unmatched to any gene: 6. The CDR3 reads CASSLQLAASYNEQFF. Written as DNA, the CDR3 is TGCGCCAGCAGCCTTCAACTAGCGGCTTCCTACAATGAGCAGTTCTTC.

This chain connects TRBV27 to TRBJ2-3; no definite D call. The length of the CDR3 is 13 residues. Germline V CDR1 and CDR2: MNHEY, SMNVEV (reference sequence). Trimming left V 5 bases short and J 2 bases short, with 8 bases between. CDR3 loop: CASSPYHTDTQYF. The CDR3 coding sequence is TGTGCCAGCAGTCCCTACCACACAGATACGCAGTATTTT.

This clone appeared a few times. This chain joins TRBV4-2 and TRBJ2-1; 15 bases match TRBD2. CDR3 length: 18 residues. CDR1 is LGHNA and CDR2 is YNFKEQ in the germline V gene. V dropped 0 bases and J dropped 4; count of bases not matched to a gene: 4. The CDR3 reads CASSQDPGLAGGYNEQFF. CDR3 in DNA: TGTGCCAGCAGCCAAGATCCGGGACTAGCGGGGGGATACAATGAGCAGTTCTTC.

V is TRBV2 and J is TRBJ1-1, with D perhaps matching TRBD1 (5 bases). Trimming took 3 bases from V and 1 from J, leaving 6 bases between them. This CDR3 is built from 13 residues. From germline, CDR1 is SNHLY and CDR2 FYNNEI. Here the CDR3 DNA reads TGTGCCAGCAGTGAGGGGGGGAACACTGAAGCTTTCTTT. It codes for CASSEGGNTEAFF.

This chain uses TRBV4-3 with TRBJ1-3, with D unresolved. There are 16 residues in the CDR3. Germline CDR1 is LGHNA and CDR2 is YSLEER. V was shortened by 0 bases and J by 2 bases, with 11 bases between the two germline ends. The CDR3 coding sequence is TGCGCCAGCAGCCAAGACAGGAAATTCACTGGAAACACCATATATTTT. This translates into CASSQDRKFTGNTIYF.

The chain has TRBV7-2 and TRBJ1-1; D unclear. The CDR3 length is 13 residues. Germline assignment: CDR1 SGHTA and CDR2 FQGNSA. Trimming took 1 base from V and 9 from J, leaving 12 bases between them. The CDR3 loop is CASSLGPTSQAFF. As DNA, the CDR3 is TGTGCCAGCAGCTTAGGTCCGACTAGCCAAGCTTTCTTT.

This rearrangement joins TRBV28 to TRBJ2-7, with 7 bases that match TRBD1. After removal of 5 bases from V and 0 bases from J, the junction contained 10 bases not matched to a gene. The CDR3 is 16 amino acids. Germline CDR1 MDHEN, CDR2 SYDVKM. CDR3 loop: CASSPATGISSYEQYF. DNA of the CDR3: TGTGCCAGCAGTCCGGCGACAGGGATCAGCTCCTACGAGCAGTACTTC.

On this clone itself: Its ends do not fully match the called genes, so a read error is possible. V gene TRBV4-1 combines with J gene TRBJ2-4; a weak D match, TRBD2 (5 bases). The CDR3 totals 15 residues. CDR1 is MGHRA, CDR2 YSYEKL, per germline. The CDR3 nucleotides are TGCGCCAGCAGCCAACGAGGGCTAGCCAAAAACATTCGGTACTTC. Amino acid sequence: CASSQRGLAKNIRYF.

The chain uses TRBV4-3 and TRBJ2-7; D is uncertain. Deletions cut 0 bases from V and 5 bases from J, with 11 bases between. This CDR3 comprises 14 residues. Germline V CDR1 and CDR2: LGHNA, YSLEER. The CDR3 bases are TGCGCCAGCAGCCAAGAAACATTCAGAAACGAGCAGTACTTC. It yields the protein CASSQETFRNEQYF.

This rearrangement joins TRBV5-1 to TRBJ1-1; 8 bases match TRBD1. This CDR3 has 16 amino acids. With 6 bases clipped from V and 2 bases from J, the junction kept 12 bases outside the gene matches. Germline values: CDR1 SGHRS, CDR2 YFSETQ. CDR3: CASKETGVGKNTEAFF. For the CDR3, the DNA is TGCGCCAGCAAAGAGACAGGGGTTGGTAAAAACACTGAAGCTTTCTTT.

The V gene is TRBV19, the J gene TRBJ1-5; tentatively, D is TRBD1 (6 bases). V lost 1 base, J lost 3 bases, and 10 bases lay in between. CDR3 length: 15 amino acids. The germline V gene has CDR1 LNHDA and CDR2 SQIVND (reference sequence). The CDR3 nucleotides are TGTGCCAGTAGTATAGCCCAGGGGTTCAATCAGCCCCAGCATTTT. Translation: CASSIAQGFNQPQHF.

The rearrangement links TRBV30 to TRBJ2-1; weak D call: TRBD1 (5 bases). Germline assignment: CDR1 GTSNPN and CDR2 SVGIG (reference sequence). This CDR3 is built from 15 residues. V lost 1 base, J lost 0 bases, and 10 bases lay in between. CDR3 protein: CAWSGQRDSYNEQFF. The CDR3 nucleotides are TGTGCCTGGAGTGGACAGCGAGACTCCTACAATGAGCAGTTCTTC. Complete variable domain (other parts from reference TRBV30 and TRBJ2-1): SQTIHQWPATLVQPVGSPLSLECTVEGTSNPNLYWYRQAAGRGLQLLFYSVGIGQISSEVPQNLSASRPQDRQFILSSKKLLLSDSGFYLCAWSGQRDSYNEQFFGPGTRLTVL.

The chain couples TRBV28 to TRBJ2-7; weak D call: TRBD2 (5 bases). The germline V gene has CDR1 MDHEN and CDR2 SYDVKM. V dropped 5 bases and J dropped 2 bases, with 16 bases sitting between them. The CDR3 extends over 15 amino acids. The CDR3 sequence: CASSPSGGSTYEQYF. CDR3 bases: TGTGCCAGCAGTCCTTCGGGCGGGTCTACCTACGAGCAGTACTTC. The full variable domain, completed using reference TRBV28 and TRBJ2-7, is DVKVTQSSRYLVKRTGEKVFLECVQDMDHENMFWYRQDPGLGLRLIYFSYDVKMKEKGDIPEGYSVSREKKERFSLILESASTNQTSMYLCASSPSGGSTYEQYFGPGTRLTVT.